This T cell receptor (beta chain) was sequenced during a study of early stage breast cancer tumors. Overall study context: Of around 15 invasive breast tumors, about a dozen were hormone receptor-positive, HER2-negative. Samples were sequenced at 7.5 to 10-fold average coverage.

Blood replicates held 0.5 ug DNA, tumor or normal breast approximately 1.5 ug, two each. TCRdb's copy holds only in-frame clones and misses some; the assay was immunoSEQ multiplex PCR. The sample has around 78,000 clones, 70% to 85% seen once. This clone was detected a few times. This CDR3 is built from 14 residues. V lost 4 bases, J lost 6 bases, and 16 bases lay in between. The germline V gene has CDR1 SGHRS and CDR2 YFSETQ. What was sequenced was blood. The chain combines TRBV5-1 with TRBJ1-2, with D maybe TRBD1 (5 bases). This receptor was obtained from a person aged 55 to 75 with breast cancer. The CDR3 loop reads CASSEGPQRDGYTF. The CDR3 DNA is TGCGCCAGCAGCGAGGGACCTCAACGGGATGGCTACACCTTC.